The 14 T cell receptor beta chains below were found in one sample sequenced in a study of T cell responses to AZD1222 COVID-19 vaccine. Profiling relied on immunoSEQ multiplex PCR, and the TCRdb table lists in-frame clones only, not all of them. The sample has approximately 71,000 clones; more than 70% are singletons. The sample in question was peripheral blood, obtained on day 0 of AZD1222 vaccination. The receptor set was obtained from an adult in good health.

This sequence joins TRBV19 and TRBJ2-7; TRBD1 matches at 8 bases. The CDR3 is made up of 14 amino acids. From germline, CDR1 is LNHDA and CDR2 SQIVND (reference sequence). Trimming cost V 6 bases and J 3 bases; bases outside gene matches: 7. The CDR3 region has the DNA TGTGCCAGTAGCCTCCGGACAGGGAGCTACGAGCAGTACTTC. Its translation: CASSLRTGSYEQYF.

This clone was seen a handful of times. The chain joins TRBV18 to TRBJ1-5; D is undetermined. This CDR3 spans 14 amino acids. The V gene's germline CDR1 is KGHSH and CDR2 LQKENI. Deletions cut 0 bases from V and 2 bases from J, with 5 bases between. For the CDR3, the DNA is TGTGCCAGCTCACCACCGGGTGGCAATCAGCCCCAGCATTTT. Translating it yields CASSPPGGNQPQHF.

As concerns this clone: This specimen includes other DNA sequences encoding the same CDR3. V gene TRBV5-6 combines with J gene TRBJ2-7; D gene unclear. Germline lookup yields CDR1 SGHDT and CDR2 YYEEEE. The V and J ends lost 0 bases and 0 bases respectively, with 7 bases between them. The CDR3 covers 14 residues. CDR3 DNA: TGTGCCAGCAGCTTGGGACAAGGCTCCTACGAGCAGTACTTC. Protein sequence: CASSLGQGSYEQYF.

The chain uses TRBV30 and TRBJ1-5, with D possibly being TRBD1 (5 bases). The V end was cut by 1 base, the J end by 7 bases, with 11 bases between. The CDR3 is 13 amino acids. Germline-derived CDR1 and CDR2 are GTSNPN and SVGIG (reference sequence). The CDR3 DNA sequence: TGTGCCTGGAGTGAGGGGCCGGAGCAGCCCCAGCATTTT. Translating it yields CAWSEGPEQPQHF.

The chain links TRBV6-5 to TRBJ1-5, with D possibly matching TRBD1 (5 bases). Germline assignment: CDR1 MNHEY and CDR2 SVGAGI. V was pared by 6 bases and J by 3 bases, with 9 bases between. The length of the CDR3 is 13 residues. As DNA, the CDR3 is TGTGCCAGCAGGGGGGTTAACAATCAGCCCCAGCATTTT. Protein sequence: CASRGVNNQPQHF.

This clone was seen only once. V gene TRBV6-5 combines with J gene TRBJ2-1; 8 nucleotides agree with TRBD1. CDR1 is MNHEY, CDR2 SVGAGI, per germline. Trimming removed 6 bases from V and 2 bases from J; junction bases left unmatched: 6. This CDR3 contains 15 residues. The CDR3 sequence: CASSLRGRTYNEQFF. The DNA of the CDR3 is TGTGCCAGCAGCCTCAGGGGGCGTACCTACAATGAGCAGTTCTTC.

This rearrangement joins TRBV4-3 to TRBJ2-3, with D possibly matching TRBD2 (5 bases). The CDR3 consists of 19 residues. Between the trimmed V and J ends, which lost 4 bases and 0 bases, there was a span of 23 bases. Per the germline V gene, CDR1 is LGHNA and CDR2 is YSLEER. The chain's CDR3 is CASSPLLSLSGGSTDTQYF. DNA for the CDR3: TGCGCCAGCAGCCCACTGTTGTCACTCAGCGGTGGAAGCACAGATACGCAGTATTTT.

The chain combines TRBV7-3 with TRBJ2-3; 7 nucleotides line up with TRBD1. Germline V CDR1 and CDR2: SGHTA, FQGTGA. The CDR3 loop spans 13 amino acids. V dropped 5 bases and J dropped 9; count of bases not matched to a gene: 8. This chain's CDR3 is CASSPSTGETQYF. The CDR3 nucleotides are TGTGCCAGCAGCCCGTCCACAGGGGAGACGCAGTATTTT.

The chain is built from TRBV6-1 and TRBJ1-6, with no clear D. V was trimmed by 4 bases and J by 1 base, leaving 11 bases between them. Germline V lookup: CDR1 MNHNS, CDR2 SASEGT. The CDR3 extends over 16 amino acids. The CDR3 bases are TGTGCCAGCAGTGCCTCGGTGGGTTCCTATAATTCACCCCTCCACTTT. This codes for CASSASVGSYNSPLHF.

V gene TRBV19 combines with J gene TRBJ1-5; 9 bases are a match to TRBD1. The CDR3 length is 17 residues. Germline CDR1 and CDR2: LNHDA and SQIVND (reference sequence). V lost 3 bases, J lost 5 bases, and 11 bases stayed unmatched. The CDR3 DNA reads TGTGCCAGTAGTATCCTACCGGGACAGGGTATTCATCAGCCCCAGCATTTT. Residues: CASSILPGQGIHQPQHF.

This clone appeared a few times. The chain is built from TRBV2 and TRBJ2-1; the D gene is possibly TRBD2 (7 bases). Trimming took off 3 bases at V and 6 bases at J, with 15 bases between the two ends. The CDR3 runs 15 residues. The germline CDR1 and CDR2 sequences are SNHLY and FYNNEI. The CDR3 region has the DNA TGTGCCAGCAGTGACGAGGGGGGGAAATTCAATGAGCAGTTCTTC. Encoded protein: CASSDEGGKFNEQFF. Full variable domain (outside the CDR3, taken from reference TRBV2 and TRBJ2-1): EPEVTQTPSHQVTQMGQEVILRCVPISNHLYFYWYRQILGQKVEFLVSFYNNEISEKSEIFDDQFSVERPDGSNFTLKIRSTKLEDSAMYFCASSDEGGKFNEQFFGPGTRLTVL.

The chain has TRBV19 and TRBJ1-5; the D is unclear. The CDR3 loop spans 13 amino acids. Germline-derived CDR1 and CDR2 are LNHDA and SQIVND (reference sequence). Trimming removed 3 bases from V and 9 bases from J, with 12 bases in between. CDR3 sequence (DNA): TGTGCCAGTAGTATGTTGAGGGAACCGCCCCAGCATTTT. It codes for CASSMLREPPQHF.

The chain employs TRBV5-4 and TRBJ2-3; 8 nucleotides line up with TRBD2. The CDR3 runs 16 residues. In germline, CDR1 is SGHNT, CDR2 YYREEE (reference sequence). The V segment lost 4 bases and the J segment 4 bases; nucleotides outside the gene matches: 11. The CDR3: CASSDKSGGQADTQYF. The CDR3 bases are TGTGCCAGCAGCGACAAGTCGGGGGGGCAAGCAGATACGCAGTATTTT.

The CDR3 DNA sequence: TGTGCCAGCAGCCAAGAAGGGATCTTGAACACTGAAGCTTTCTTT. Amino acid sequence: CASSQEGILNTEAFF. The chain has TRBV3-1 (or the pseudogene TRBV3-2) and TRBJ1-1, with no clear D. CDR1 is LGHDT, CDR2 YNNKEL, per germline (reference sequence). The CDR3 is made up of 15 amino acids. V gave up 0 bases and J gave up 0 bases, with 8 bases separating them.